Listed below are T cell receptor beta chains from one sample, sequenced in a study of identical twins. TCRdb independently ran MiXCR on the 5' RACE reads; one entry per CDR3 protein. The repertoire holds some 660,000 distinct CDR3 sequences, with approximately 9% as singletons. These records were also assigned to another study, of yellow fever vaccine responses in identical twins.

Sequenced: PBMCs. The receptor set was obtained from a woman younger than 35 in good health. Each CDR3 is given with its conserved first and last residue. D genes are given only for firm matches. For some rows the clone size is stated as once, few or many, or as a class when expanded; others skip it.

>TRBV12-3/TRBV12-4|many|TRBJ2-7|TRBD1
CASSSGTGEEQYF
TGTGCCAGCAGTTCCGGGACAGGCGAGGAGCAGTACTTC
>TRBV15|few|TRBJ2-7|-
CATSRMGEQYF
TGTGCCACCAGCCGAATGGGGGAGCAGTACTTC
>TRBV11-2|few|TRBJ2-3|TRBD2
CASSLEGGRRGRTDTQYF
TGTGCCAGCAGCTTAGAGGGCGGGAGGCGGGGACGCACAGATACGCAGTATTTT
>TRBV5-1|few|TRBJ2-3|-
CASSLAAGLDTQYF
TGCGCCAGCAGCTTGGCCGCAGGATTAGATACGCAGTATTTT
>TRBV20-1|many|TRBJ2-5|TRBD1
CSARWTGETQYF
TGCAGTGCTAGATGGACAGGGGAGACCCAGTACTTC
>TRBV4-3|-|TRBJ2-2|-
CASSQDYGGGELFF
TGCGCCAGCAGCCAAGATTATGGGGGCGGGGAGCTGTTTTTT
>TRBV28|-|TRBJ1-4|-
CASTLSGTRNEKLFF
TGTGCCAGCACCCTATCCGGGACCCGTAATGAAAAACTGTTTTTT
>TRBV7-2|few|TRBJ2-7|-
CASSFDYPSYEQYF
TGTGCCAGCAGCTTCGACTACCCGAGCTACGAGCAGTACTTC
>TRBV11-1|-|TRBJ2-1|TRBD2
CASSSHLGLAGEYNEQFF
TGTGCCAGCAGCTCGCACCTAGGACTAGCGGGGGAATACAATGAGCAGTTCTTC
>TRBV5-1|-|TRBJ2-5|TRBD1
CASSYPGQGLGETQYF
TGCGCCAGCAGCTACCCGGGACAGGGATTGGGAGAGACCCAGTACTTC
>TRBV2|-|TRBJ2-1|TRBD1
CASDRGSYNEQFF
TGTGCCAGCGACAGGGGTTCCTACAATGAGCAGTTCTTC
>TRBV5-5|few|TRBJ1-5|-
CASSAGTGSNQPQHF
TGTGCCAGCAGCGCAGGGACGGGAAGCAATCAGCCCCAGCATTTT
>TRBV28|-|TRBJ2-1|-
CASRTPRYNEQFF
TGTGCCAGCAGAACCCCCAGGTACAATGAGCAGTTCTTC
>TRBV3-1|-|TRBJ2-1|TRBD1
CASSQADRGSYNEQFF
TGTGCCAGCAGCCAAGCCGACAGGGGCTCCTACAATGAGCAGTTCTTC
>TRBV28|few|TRBJ1-2|-
CASSLRGFRYTF
TGTGCCAGCAGTTTGCGTGGGTTTCGATACACCTTC
>TRBV6-2/TRBV6-3|-|TRBJ2-1|TRBD2
CASSYRLASGTDYNEQFF
TGTGCCAGCAGTTACAGGTTGGCTAGCGGAACCGATTACAATGAGCAGTTCTTC
>TRBV12-3/TRBV12-4|many|TRBJ2-2|-
CASSLVPAGELFF
TGTGCCAGCAGTCTGGTGCCAGCCGGGGAGCTGTTTTTT